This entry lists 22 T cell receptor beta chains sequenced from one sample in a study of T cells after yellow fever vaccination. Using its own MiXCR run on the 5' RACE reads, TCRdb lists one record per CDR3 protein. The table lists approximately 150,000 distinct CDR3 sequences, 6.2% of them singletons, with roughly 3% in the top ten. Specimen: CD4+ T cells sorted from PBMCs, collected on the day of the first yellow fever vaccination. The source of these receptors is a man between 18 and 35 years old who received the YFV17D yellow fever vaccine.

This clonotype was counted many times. The CDR3 DNA sequence: TGCGCCAGCAGCTTGGGGCCCTCAACTAATGAAAAACTGTTTTTT. Its protein is CASSLGPSTNEKLFF. The V gene is TRBV5-1, the J gene TRBJ1-4; no definite D call. In germline, CDR1 is SGHRS, CDR2 YFSETQ. This CDR3 comprises 15 residues. The V end lost 0 bases, the J end lost 0 bases, and 6 bases lay between the germline ends.

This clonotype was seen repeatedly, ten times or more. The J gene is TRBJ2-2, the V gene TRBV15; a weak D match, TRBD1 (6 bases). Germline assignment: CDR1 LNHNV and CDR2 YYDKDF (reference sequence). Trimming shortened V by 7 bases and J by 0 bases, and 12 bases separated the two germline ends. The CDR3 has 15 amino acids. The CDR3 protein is CATILDRTNTGELFF. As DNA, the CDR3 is TGTGCCACCATCCTAGACAGGACGAACACCGGGGAGCTGTTTTTT.

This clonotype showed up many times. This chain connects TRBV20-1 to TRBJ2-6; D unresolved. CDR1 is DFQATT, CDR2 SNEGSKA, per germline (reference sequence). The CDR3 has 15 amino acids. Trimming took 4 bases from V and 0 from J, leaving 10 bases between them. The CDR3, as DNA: TGCAGTGCTAAACCAGCCCTCTCTGGGGCCAACGTCCTGACTTTC. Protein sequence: CSAKPALSGANVLTF.

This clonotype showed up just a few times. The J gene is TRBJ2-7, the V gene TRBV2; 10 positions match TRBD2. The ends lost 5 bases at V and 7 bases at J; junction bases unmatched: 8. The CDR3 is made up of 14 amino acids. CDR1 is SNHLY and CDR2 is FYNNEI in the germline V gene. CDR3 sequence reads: CASSSGGAFEEQYF. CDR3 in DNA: TGTGCCAGCAGTAGCGGGGGGGCCTTCGAGGAGCAGTACTTC.

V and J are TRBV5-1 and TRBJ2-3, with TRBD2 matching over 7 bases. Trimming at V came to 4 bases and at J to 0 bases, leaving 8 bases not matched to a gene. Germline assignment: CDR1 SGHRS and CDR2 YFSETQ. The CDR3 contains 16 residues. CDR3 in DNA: TGCGCCAGCAGCCCTGGGGGTAGCGGGAGCACAGATACGCAGTATTTT. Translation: CASSPGGSGSTDTQYF.

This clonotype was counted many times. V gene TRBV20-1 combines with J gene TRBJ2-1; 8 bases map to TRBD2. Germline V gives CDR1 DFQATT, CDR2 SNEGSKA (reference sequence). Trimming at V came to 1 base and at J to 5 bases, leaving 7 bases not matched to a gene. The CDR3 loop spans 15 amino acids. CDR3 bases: TGCAGTGCTAGAGCGGATGCGGGGGGCCACAATGAGCAGTTCTTC. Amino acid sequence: CSARADAGGHNEQFF.

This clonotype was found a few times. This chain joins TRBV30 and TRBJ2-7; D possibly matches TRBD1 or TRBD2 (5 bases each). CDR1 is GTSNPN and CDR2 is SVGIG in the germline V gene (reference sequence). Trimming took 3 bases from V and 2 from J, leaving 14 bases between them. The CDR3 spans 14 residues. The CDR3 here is CAWSFGAAAYEQYF. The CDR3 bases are TGTGCCTGGAGCTTCGGGGCGGCGGCCTACGAGCAGTACTTC.

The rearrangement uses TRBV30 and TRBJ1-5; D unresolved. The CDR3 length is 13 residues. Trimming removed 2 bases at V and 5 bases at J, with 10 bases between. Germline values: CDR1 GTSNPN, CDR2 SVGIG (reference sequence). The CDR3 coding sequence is TGTGCCTGGAGTCGCAGACCCGATCAGCCCCAGCATTTT. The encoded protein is CAWSRRPDQPQHF.

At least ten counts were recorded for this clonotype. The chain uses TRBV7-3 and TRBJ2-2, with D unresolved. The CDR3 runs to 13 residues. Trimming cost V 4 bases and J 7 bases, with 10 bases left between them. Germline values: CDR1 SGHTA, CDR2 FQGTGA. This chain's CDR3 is CASSSVKGGELFF. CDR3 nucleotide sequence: TGTGCCAGCAGCTCCGTTAAAGGCGGGGAGCTGTTTTTT.

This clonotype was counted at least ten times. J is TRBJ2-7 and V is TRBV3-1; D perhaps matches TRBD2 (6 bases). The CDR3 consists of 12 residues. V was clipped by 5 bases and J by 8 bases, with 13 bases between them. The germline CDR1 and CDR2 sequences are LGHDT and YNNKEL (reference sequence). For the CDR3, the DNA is TGTGCCAGCAGCTCTGCAGGACTAAAGCAGTACGTC. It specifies CASSSAGLKQYV.

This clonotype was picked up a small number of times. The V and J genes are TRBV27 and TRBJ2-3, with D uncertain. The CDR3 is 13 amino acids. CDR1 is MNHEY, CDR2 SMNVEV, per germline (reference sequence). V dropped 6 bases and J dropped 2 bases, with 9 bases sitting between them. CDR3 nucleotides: TGTGCCAGCAGCCCAGCGCCCACAGATACGCAGTATTTT. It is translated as CASSPAPTDTQYF.

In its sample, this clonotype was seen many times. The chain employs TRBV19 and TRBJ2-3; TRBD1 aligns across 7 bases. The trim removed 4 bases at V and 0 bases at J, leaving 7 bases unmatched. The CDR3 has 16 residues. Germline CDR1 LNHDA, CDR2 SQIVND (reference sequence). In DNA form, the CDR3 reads TGTGCCAGTAGTAGCCCGGGACAGCCAAGCACAGATACGCAGTATTTT. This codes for CASSSPGQPSTDTQYF. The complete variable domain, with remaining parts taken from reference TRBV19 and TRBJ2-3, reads DGGITQSPKYLFRKEGQNVTLSCEQNLNHDAMYWYRQDPGQGLRLIYYSQIVNDFQKGDIAEGYSVSREKKESFPLTVTSAQKNPTAFYLCASSSPGQPSTDTQYFGPGTRLTVL.

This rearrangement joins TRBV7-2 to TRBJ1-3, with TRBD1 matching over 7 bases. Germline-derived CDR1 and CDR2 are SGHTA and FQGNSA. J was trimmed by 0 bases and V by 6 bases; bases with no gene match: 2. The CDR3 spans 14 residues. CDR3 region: CASSQGVSGNTIYF. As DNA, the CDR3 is TGTGCCAGCAGTCAGGGGGTCTCTGGAAACACCATATATTTT.

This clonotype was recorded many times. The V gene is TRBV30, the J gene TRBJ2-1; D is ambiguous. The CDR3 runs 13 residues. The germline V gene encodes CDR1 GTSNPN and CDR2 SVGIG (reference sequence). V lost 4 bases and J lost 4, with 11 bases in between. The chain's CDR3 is CAWMGQEYNEQFF. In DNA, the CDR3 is TGTGCCTGGATGGGTCAGGAATACAATGAGCAGTTCTTC.

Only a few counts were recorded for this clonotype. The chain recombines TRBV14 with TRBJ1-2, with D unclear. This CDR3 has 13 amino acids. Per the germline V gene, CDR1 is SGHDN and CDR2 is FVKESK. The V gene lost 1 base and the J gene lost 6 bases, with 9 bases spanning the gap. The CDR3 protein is CASSQAYGDGYTF. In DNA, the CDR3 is TGTGCCAGCAGCCAAGCCTACGGGGATGGCTACACCTTC.

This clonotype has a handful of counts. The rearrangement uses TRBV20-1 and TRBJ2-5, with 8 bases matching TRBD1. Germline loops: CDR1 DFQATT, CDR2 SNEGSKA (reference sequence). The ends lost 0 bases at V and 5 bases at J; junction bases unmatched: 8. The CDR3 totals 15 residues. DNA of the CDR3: TGCAGTGCTAGAGATCTAGGACAGGGAAGGGAGACCCAGTACTTC. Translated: CSARDLGQGRETQYF.

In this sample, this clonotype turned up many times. The CDR3 sequence is CASSFSGGLGGETQYF. The CDR3, as DNA: TGTGCCAGCAGCTTTTCTGGAGGACTAGGGGGAGAGACCCAGTACTTC. The rearrangement links TRBV7-2 to TRBJ2-5, with D tentatively TRBD2 (7 bases). Germline CDR1 SGHTA, CDR2 FQGNSA. V gave up 3 bases and J gave up 4 bases, with 18 bases separating them. The CDR3 consists of 16 residues.

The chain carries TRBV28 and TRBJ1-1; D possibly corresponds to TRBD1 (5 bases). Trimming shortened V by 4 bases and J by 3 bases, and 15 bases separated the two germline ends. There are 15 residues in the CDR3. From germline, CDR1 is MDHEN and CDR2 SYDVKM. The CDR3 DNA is TGTGCCAGCAGTTCCCTTGGAGGGGCGGACACTGAAGCTTTCTTT. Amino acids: CASSSLGGADTEAFF.

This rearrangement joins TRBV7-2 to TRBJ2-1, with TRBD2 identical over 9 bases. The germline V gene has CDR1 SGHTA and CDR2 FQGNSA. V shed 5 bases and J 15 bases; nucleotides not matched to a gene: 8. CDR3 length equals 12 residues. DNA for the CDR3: TGTGCCAGCAGCACTACCGGGACTAGCTGGTTCTTC. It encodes CASSTTGTSWFF. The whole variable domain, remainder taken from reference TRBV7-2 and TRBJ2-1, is GAGVSQSPSNKVTEKGKDVELRCDPISGHTALYWYRQSLGQGLEFLIYFQGNSAPDKSGLPSDRFSAERTGGSVSTLTIQRTQQEDSAVYLCASSTTGTSWFFGPGTRLTVL.

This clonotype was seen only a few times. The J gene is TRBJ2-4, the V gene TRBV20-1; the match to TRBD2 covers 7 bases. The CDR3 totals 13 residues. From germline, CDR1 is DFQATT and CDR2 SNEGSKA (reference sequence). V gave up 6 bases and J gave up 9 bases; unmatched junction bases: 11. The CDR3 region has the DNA TGCAGTGCCCCGGCGGGGGTTCAAGCCATTCAGTACTTC. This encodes CSAPAGVQAIQYF.

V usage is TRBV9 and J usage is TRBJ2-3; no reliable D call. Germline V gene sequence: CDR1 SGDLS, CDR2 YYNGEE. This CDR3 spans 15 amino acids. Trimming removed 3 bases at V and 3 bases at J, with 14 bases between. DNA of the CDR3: TGTGCCAGCAGCGGCCAAGGATGGGTGACAGATACGCAGTATTTT. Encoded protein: CASSGQGWVTDTQYF.

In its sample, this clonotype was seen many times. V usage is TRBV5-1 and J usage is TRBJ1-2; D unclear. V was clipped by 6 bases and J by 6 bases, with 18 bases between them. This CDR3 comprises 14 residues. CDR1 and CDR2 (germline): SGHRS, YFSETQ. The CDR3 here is CASTAFPDGNGYTF. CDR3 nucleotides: TGCGCCAGCACCGCATTCCCGGACGGGAATGGCTACACCTTC.